What follows are 25 T cell receptor beta chains derived from one specimen sequenced in a study of blood T cells in healthy people across ages. Sample-barcoded 5' priming and a J-beta primer mix drove a second PCR of about 7 to 11 cycles. TCRdb called the 5' RACE reads again in MiXCR, with one record for every CDR3 protein. This sample has around 820,000 distinct CDR3 sequences; roughly 25% occur once, and the top ten carry under 4.5%. The same sample was also studied in work on T cells of mothers and their children.

The sequenced sample was blood. All receptors come from a boy younger than 18 in good health.

The chain links TRBV25-1 to TRBJ1-2; 9 bases map to TRBD1. The CDR3 has 16 residues. CDR1 is MGHDK and CDR2 is SYGVNS in the germline V gene. The V and J ends lost 2 bases and 6 bases, in that order; junction bases with no gene match: 10. CDR3 nucleotide sequence: TGTGCCAGCAGTGAAAATCCCGCTGGACAGGGGCATGGCTACACCTTC. Protein: CASSENPAGQGHGYTF.

CDR3 loop: CVSSTRELGGYEQYF. CDR3 bases: TGTGTCAGCAGCACCCGGGAACTAGGGGGCTACGAGCAGTACTTC. This rearrangement joins TRBV21-1 to TRBJ2-7; TRBD2 reflects the table's D call only, with no check against the DNA. TRBV21-1 is listed as a pseudogene. This CDR3 comprises 15 residues.

This clonotype was picked up one time. The rearrangement links TRBV29-1 to TRBJ1-4; TRBD1 might be the D (6 bases). Germline CDR1 is SQVTM and CDR2 is ANQGSEA. The CDR3 is 17 amino acids. V lost 6 bases and J lost 0, with 20 bases in between. The CDR3 spells CSVIWARGSPTNEKLFF. Here the CDR3 DNA reads TGCAGCGTGATTTGGGCCAGGGGATCCCCAACTAATGAAAAACTGTTTTTT.

This clonotype showed up just a few times. V is TRBV9 and J is TRBJ2-3; D may be TRBD2 (5 bases). The CDR3 is 16 amino acids. Germline V gives CDR1 SGDLS, CDR2 YYNGEE. V lost 2 bases and J lost 0, with 13 bases in between. Written as DNA, the CDR3 is TGTGCCAGCAGCGTCGGGTCCAGCGGAAGCACAGATACGCAGTATTTT. Translation gives CASSVGSSGSTDTQYF.

This clonotype was detected only a few times. The chain combines TRBV28 with TRBJ2-5; D not certain. The end of the DNA fits TRBJ2-1 better, so the J call may be wrong. The CDR3 length is 14 residues. Germline CDR1 is MDHEN and CDR2 is SYDVKM. The CDR3 protein is CASSPPHTKNEQFF. The DNA for the CDR3 is TGTGCCAGCAGTCCCCCCCATACAAAGAATGAGCAGTTCTTC.

This chain links TRBV5-1 with TRBJ1-1; no clear D gene. The CDR3 is 12 amino acids. Trimming took off 3 bases at V and 4 bases at J, with 7 bases between the two ends. Germline loops: CDR1 SGHRS, CDR2 YFSETQ. CDR3 in DNA: TGCGCCAGCAGCTCTGTCCGCACTGAAGCTTTCTTT. Protein product: CASSSVRTEAFF.

The rearrangement uses TRBV7-2 and TRBJ1-3, with a weak D call TRBD1 (6 bases). The V end was cut by 5 bases, the J end by 3 bases, with 11 bases between. The length of the CDR3 is 14 residues. Germline V gives CDR1 SGHTA, CDR2 FQGNSA. In DNA form, the CDR3 reads TGTGCCAGCAGCCAAGGGACAAGTGGAAACACCATATATTTT. Translated: CASSQGTSGNTIYF.

The rearrangement uses TRBV20-1 and TRBJ2-5; D gene unclear. The CDR3 has 14 residues. V gave up 3 bases and J gave up 3 bases, with 14 bases separating them. Germline V gene sequence: CDR1 DFQATT, CDR2 SNEGSKA (reference sequence). This CDR3 reads CSARIGLEEETQYF. CDR3 in DNA: TGCAGTGCTAGGATTGGGCTAGAAGAAGAGACCCAGTACTTC.

The gene calls are TRBV3-1 and TRBJ1-5; possibly TRBD1 for D (6 bases). The V gene lost 1 base and the J gene lost 4 bases, with 8 bases spanning the gap. CDR3 length equals 14 residues. Germline V gene sequence: CDR1 LGHDT, CDR2 YNNKEL (reference sequence). CDR3 amino acids: CASSQGDTNQPQHF. In DNA, the CDR3 is TGTGCCAGCAGCCAAGGGGACACAAATCAGCCCCAGCATTTT.

This clonotype has just a few counts. This chain uses TRBV4-3 with TRBJ2-4; 14 positions agree with TRBD2. With V trimmed by 0 bases and J by 7 bases, 2 bases remained unmatched. The CDR3 length is 16 residues. CDR1 and CDR2 from the germline V gene are LGHNA and YSLEER. The CDR3 region is CASSQDRLAGGNIQYF. CDR3 DNA: TGCGCCAGCAGCCAAGATCGACTAGCGGGAGGGAACATTCAGTACTTC.

This clonotype turned up a few times. The chain combines TRBV28 with TRBJ2-7; the D call may be TRBD1 or TRBD2 (5 bases each). V lost 3 bases to trimming and J lost 0 bases, with 9 bases between them. CDR3 length: 14 amino acids. Germline values: CDR1 MDHEN, CDR2 SYDVKM. CDR3 in amino acids: CASSFLGTSYEQYF. DNA of the CDR3: TGTGCCAGCAGTTTTCTGGGGACCTCCTACGAGCAGTACTTC.

V is TRBV29-1 and J is TRBJ2-5; D gene unclear. The DNA matches TRBJ2-1 better at its end, which makes the J call doubtful. This CDR3 comprises 12 residues. Germline values: CDR1 SQVTM, CDR2 ANQGSEA. The DNA of the CDR3 is TGCAGCGTTGTTTCCACTTACGATGAGCAGTTCTTC. It encodes CSVVSTYDEQFF.

The chain couples TRBV20-1 to TRBJ1-1; 12 bases align to TRBD1. V lost 0 bases, J lost 5 bases, and 7 bases stayed unmatched. This CDR3 contains 16 residues. Germline V CDR1 and CDR2: DFQATT, SNEGSKA (reference sequence). The CDR3 spells CSARDGGQGARTEAFF. The CDR3 nucleotides read TGCAGTGCTAGAGATGGGGGACAGGGGGCGCGAACTGAAGCTTTCTTT.

A note on this clonotype: Without the conserved terminal phenylalanine or tryptophan, this CDR3 likely stems from a read error. The CDR3 nucleotides are TGCAGTGCCCACACTAGCGGAGGTCAAATCTCCTACGAGCAGTACCTC. Residues: CSAHTSGGQISYEQYL. The chain is built from TRBV20-1 and TRBJ2-7, with 8 bases fitting TRBD2. Germline CDR1 and CDR2: DFQATT and SNEGSKA (reference sequence). The trim removed 6 bases at V and 0 bases at J, leaving 13 bases unmatched. The length of the CDR3 is 16 residues.

This clonotype has a handful of counts. The chain carries TRBV14 and TRBJ1-1; no definite D call. In germline, CDR1 is SGHDN, CDR2 FVKESK. Trimming removed 4 bases from V and 6 bases from J, with 12 bases in between. This CDR3 is 13 amino acids long. The CDR3 region has the DNA TGTGCCAGCAGCCCTATACCGAGGTCTGAAGCTTTCTTT. It codes for CASSPIPRSEAFF.

This clonotype was recorded a few times. This chain links TRBV3-1 with TRBJ1-1, with D unresolved. CDR1 is LGHDT and CDR2 is YNNKEL in the germline V gene (reference sequence). The V end lost 4 bases, the J end lost 6 bases, and 15 bases lay between the germline ends. The CDR3 runs to 14 residues. CDR3 nucleotides: TGTGCCAGCAGCCCGGCACCGCTGAGGGCTGAAGCTTTCTTT. Its protein is CASSPAPLRAEAFF.

The chain recombines TRBV7-8 with TRBJ2-4, with D perhaps assigned TRBD1 or TRBD2 (5 bases each). V lost 4 bases to trimming and J lost 8 bases, with 18 bases between them. This CDR3 is built from 15 residues. Germline values: CDR1 SGHVS, CDR2 FQNEAQ. The CDR3 sequence is CASSWRLRVGDIQYF. CDR3 DNA sequence: TGTGCCAGCAGCTGGAGACTCAGGGTGGGGGACATTCAGTACTTC.

V is TRBV6-2 or TRBV6-3 and J is TRBJ2-6; TRBD1 matches at 7 bases. The CDR3 has 17 residues. The J segment lost 4 bases and the V segment lost 6 bases, leaving 12 bases of the junction unmatched. The V gene's germline CDR1 is MNHEY and CDR2 SVGEGT. CDR3 nucleotides: TGTGCCAGCAGCCGACCTGGGACAGTGAGAGGGGCCAACGTCCTGACTTTC. This codes for CASSRPGTVRGANVLTF.

The rearrangement uses TRBV6-5 and TRBJ2-4; no clear D gene. V lost 0 bases, J lost 4 bases, and 19 bases lay in between. This CDR3 has 18 amino acids. Germline lookup yields CDR1 MNHEY and CDR2 SVGAGI. The chain's CDR3 is CASSYSTVAVSAKNIQYF. CDR3 bases: TGTGCCAGCAGTTACTCGACGGTGGCAGTCTCAGCTAAAAACATTCAGTACTTC.

V is TRBV7-9 and J is TRBJ2-3; no definite D call. The germline gives CDR1 SEHNR, CDR2 FQNEAQ (reference sequence). CDR3 length: 14 amino acids. Trimming removed 6 bases at V and 3 bases at J, with 13 bases between. The CDR3 DNA is TGTGCCAGCAGTACCCGCGAACTTACAGATACGCAGTATTTT. Its protein product is CASSTRELTDTQYF.

This chain uses TRBV6-2 or TRBV6-3 with TRBJ2-3, with D perhaps matching TRBD2 (6 bases). Germline V gives CDR1 MNHEY, CDR2 SVGEGT. The length of the CDR3 is 13 residues. The V end was cut by 6 bases, the J end by 8 bases, with 15 bases between. CDR3 loop: CASRRLERGTQYF. DNA of the CDR3: TGTGCCAGCAGGAGACTAGAACGCGGTACGCAGTATTTT.

This clonotype was seen more than once but under ten times. The chain joins TRBV7-3 to TRBJ1-6; 7 bases fit TRBD1. With V trimmed by 5 bases and J by 7 bases, 5 bases remained unmatched. Per germline, CDR1 SGHTA and CDR2 FQGTGA. The CDR3 has 14 amino acids. CDR3 loop: CASSGTGVNSPLHF. DNA of the CDR3: TGTGCCAGCAGCGGAACAGGGGTAAATTCACCCCTCCACTTT.

To note about this clonotype: One junction end does not reproduce the germline sequence, and a read error may be involved. The chain joins TRBV29-1 to TRBJ2-7; D is undetermined. This CDR3 is 15 amino acids long. The germline CDR1 and CDR2 sequences are SQVTM and ANQGSEA. CDR3 amino acids: CSVEAHGSITYGQYF. CDR3 in DNA: TGCAGCGTTGAAGCTCATGGCAGTATTACCTACGGGCAGTACTTC.

The CDR3 sequence: CASSLSGWATLDLGLAKNIQYF. In nucleotides, the CDR3 is TGTGCCAGCAGTTTAAGCGGTTGGGCCACTCTCGATTTGGGACTAGCCAAAAACATTCAGTACTTC. V and J are TRBV12-3 or TRBV12-4 and TRBJ2-4; TRBD2 is a possible D gene (6 bases). V lost 2 bases to trimming and J lost 0 bases, with 29 bases between them. The CDR3 consists of 22 residues.

This clonotype occurred a few times. The chain uses TRBV28 and TRBJ2-5; D assignment may be TRBD1 or TRBD2 (5 bases each). CDR1 and CDR2 (germline): MDHEN, SYDVKM. Trimming took off 4 bases at V and 5 bases at J, with 11 bases between the two ends. The CDR3 covers 13 residues. The CDR3 here is CASSWGFWETQYF. CDR3 sequence (DNA): TGTGCCAGCAGTTGGGGGTTTTGGGAGACCCAGTACTTC.